The source of this TCR beta chain is a study of CD8 T cells in Susac syndrome. Sequencing of TCR beta covered CD8+ and CD4+ T cells obtained from blood. In contrast to the negatively isolated CD8+ and CD4+ T cells, TEMRA cells were FACS-enriched. RNA was extracted with the RNeasy kit, and a quantity of about 0.45 to 1 ug was reverse transcribed using random hexamers. The CDR3 of TCR beta was amplified by immunoSEQ multiplex PCR across 54 Vbeta and 13 Jbeta. Via MiXCR, TCRdb re-called the immunoSEQ multiplex PCR reads, giving one row per CDR3 protein. The table shows about 140,000 distinct CDR3 sequences, with 85% to 95% occurring only once. Turning to this clonotype: Its antigen remains unknown.

Study findings and constraints: The number of individuals included in the study's TCR sequencing and HLA analysis was acknowledged as relatively small.

The receptor's source is a human donor in good health. The sample comprised CD8+ T cells from PBMCs.

This CDR3 is CASSLDGSSYEQYF. The CDR3 nucleotides are TGTGCCAGCAGTTTAGACGGGAGCTCCTACGAGCAGTACTTC. The V call is TRBV27, the J call TRBJ2-7; tentative D call: TRBD2 (6 bases). Germline CDR1 MNHEY, CDR2 SMNVEV (reference sequence). The CDR3 spans 14 residues. With 2 bases removed from V and 0 bases from J, the gap between germline ends came to 8 bases.